This is a list of T cell receptor beta chains from one sample in a study of sequential checkpoint blockade in melanoma. Repertoires were generated with immunoSEQ multiplex PCR, while TCRdb's copy carries only in-frame clones and drops some. The data contain 40,000 or so clones, roughly 89% of them singletons. The sequencing used CD8+ T cells sorted from blood (inferred from file names), collected from a patient given nivolumab and ipilimumab in sequence. These receptor sequences come from a human donor with melanoma. Both conserved end residues are trimmed from each CDR3.

V gene	J gene	CDR3 protein
TRBV9	TRBJ2-1	ASSVEGVANEQF
TRBV28	TRBJ1-2	ASSLLWGQDGYT
TRBV19	TRBJ2-2	ASSLGTANTGELF
TRBV14	TRBJ1-2	ASSQEMGPPDYGYT
TRBV7-9	TRBJ2-7	ASLGQGFHEQY
TRBV6-1	TRBJ2-2	ASSLAGEAGELF
TRBV27	TRBJ2-7	ATKDGLAVYEQY
TRBV7-9	TRBJ2-1	ASSLLNPTDNEQF
TRBV19	TRBJ1-2	ASSFGTGDGYT
TRBV6-6	TRBJ2-1	ASSLVAGDNEQF
TRBV19	TRBJ2-3	ASTPLAGEATDTQY
TRBV4-1	TRBJ1-2	ASSSGMSYGYT
TRBV19	TRBJ1-1	ASSRDINTEAF
TRBV27	TRBJ1-2	ASSFLIEGQGYYGYT
TRBV12-1	TRBJ2-1	ASSFARGMPYNEQF
TRBV5-1	TRBJ1-2	ASSFGPDYGYT
TRBV29-1	TRBJ2-5	SVPSLGTAAETQY
TRBV10-3	TRBJ2-4	AISESGLARAKNIQY
TRBV30	TRBJ2-2	EVQGKTGELF